Below are 4 T cell receptor beta chains sequenced from a single sample in a study of T cell repertoires in cytomegalovirus infection (dated by TCRdb to between 2018 and 2020). Sequencing was performed on an Illumina HiSeq 1500. TCRdb ran its own pipeline on the public reads, namely fastp trimming at Q25 and MiXCR clone calling, and kept in-frame beta chains. CDR3 protein duplicates are merged, each entry listing the most common genes and DNA. The sample yields a few hundred thousand distinct CDR3 sequences; 9% to 9.5% were counted once. Roughly 4.5% of the sample rests with the top ten. Sample: PBMCs. All receptors come from a human donor in good health (CMV status not recorded). Some clones in this sample may be carry-over from other donors' samples.

This clonotype has ten or more counts. The chain employs TRBV6-6 and TRBJ2-4; 12 bases fit TRBD2. J gave up 6 bases and V 5 bases, and 2 bases lay outside the gene matches. The germline gives CDR1 MNHNY, CDR2 SVGAGI (reference sequence). The CDR3 covers 14 residues. The CDR3 DNA sequence: TGTGCCAGCAGTGAGACTAGCGGGAGAAACATTCAGTACTTC. Its protein is CASSETSGRNIQYF.

This clonotype showed up many times. V usage is TRBV6-5 and J usage is TRBJ2-6; D call uncertain. The CDR3 is 19 residues long. Trimming stripped 2 bases from V and 0 bases from J, with 17 bases between. Germline V CDR1 and CDR2: MNHEY, SVGAGI. In DNA form, the CDR3 reads TGTGCCAGCAGTTACAACCTCAGACGGAAAAGCTCTGGGGCCAACGTCCTGACTTTC. Translated, it gives CASSYNLRRKSSGANVLTF.

This chain links TRBV19 with TRBJ2-5, with D perhaps assigned TRBD1 or TRBD2 (5 bases each). Trimming took off 0 bases at V and 5 bases at J, with 7 bases between the two ends. Germline CDR1 reads LNHDA; CDR2 reads SQIVND (reference sequence). The CDR3 loop spans 13 amino acids. CDR3 amino acids: CASSIDEGETQYF. The CDR3, as DNA: TGTGCCAGTAGTATAGACGAGGGGGAGACCCAGTACTTC.

This clonotype was observed at least ten times. The V gene is TRBV7-3, the J gene TRBJ1-1; no definite D call. Germline V gene lookup returns CDR1 SGHTA and CDR2 FQGTGA. Trimming took off 3 bases at V and 4 bases at J, with 9 bases between the two ends. The CDR3 contains 13 residues. The CDR3 loop reads CASSFSEITEAFF. For the CDR3, the DNA is TGTGCCAGCAGCTTCTCTGAGATCACTGAAGCTTTCTTT.